This TCR beta chain is drawn from a study of blood T cell repertoires in COVID-19. Overall study: Samples taken during acute and convalescent COVID-19 were collected in the United States, Italy and Spain. PBMCs, B-cell-depleted T cells, or T cells were the source of the cDNA or gDNA that made up the material.

Germline V gene data show CDR1 as SGHRS and CDR2 as YFSETQ. The trim removed 7 bases at V and 4 bases at J, leaving 6 bases unmatched. This CDR3 spans 15 amino acids. Per the original methods: Amplification from reference gene primers served as the basis for estimated nucleated cell counts. The repertoire was sequenced with immunoSEQ multiplex PCR; TCRdb's copy has only in-frame clones and lacks some. D and trimming come from the DNA, and the V and J calls and clone size come from that table. The data contain approximately 120,000 clones, over 75% of them singletons. This sequence was found in a woman aged 80 or over with acute or convalescent COVID-19. The material sequenced was peripheral blood. The V call is TRBV5-1, the J call TRBJ2-6, with TRBD1 identical over 9 bases. As DNA, the CDR3 is TGCGCCAGCGGGACAGGGCAGGGAGGGGCCAACGTCCTGACTTTC. Translated, it gives CASGTGQGGANVLTF.